Below, one TCR beta chain is given with its context. The antigen is unknown. The source of the sample is a study of beta chain features in type 1 diabetes. Across the whole study: The patients were much like the healthy donors in age, gender and cell yields. Study-wide results and caveats: A closer apparent resemblance between naive, central memory and Treg TCRB repertoires was seen in patients than in healthy donors.

Expressed TCRB transcripts were sequenced, since all the RNA that had been isolated was reverse transcribed. Generated by immunoSEQ multiplex PCR, the TCRdb table keeps only in-frame clones and is missing some. The table includes 200,000 to 250,000 clones, around 65% detected once. V was clipped by 7 bases and J by 14 bases; unmatched bases: 18. The CDR3 sequence is 14 residues long. CDR1 is SNHLY, CDR2 FYNNEI, per germline. Sequencing was performed on naive CD4+ T cells from blood. The sequence was collected from a man aged 25-40 years in good health. The V and J genes are TRBV2 and TRBJ1-2, with 8 bases that match TRBD1. The CDR3 DNA is TGTGCCAGCATTCCTCTTGGGACAGGCCCGAAGGAAACCTTC. Translated: CASIPLGTGPKETF.